The 9 T cell receptor beta chains below all came from one sample that was sequenced in a study of T cells in Graves' hyperthyroidism and ophthalmopathy. RNA transcripts served as the template for amplifying TCR beta CDR3 regions. First-round RT-PCR with HTBI primers amplified the TCR CDR3 region. Using its own MiXCR run on the multiplex PCR reads, TCRdb lists one record per CDR3 protein. Among 75,000 to 100,000 distinct CDR3 sequences listed, approximately 39% were seen once. Sequenced: peripheral blood or thyroid tissue (not recorded which). The receptor set was obtained from a woman in her twenties or thirties with Graves' hyperthyroidism.

This clonotype was found many times. The gene calls are TRBV20-1 and TRBJ1-5; the match to TRBD1 covers 10 bases. CDR3 size: 14 residues. Trimming took 5 bases from V and 2 from J; bases not matched to a gene: 3. Germline V gene lookup returns CDR1 DFQATT and CDR2 SNEGSKA (reference sequence). The chain's CDR3 is CSAPDRGRNQPQHF. CDR3 DNA: TGCAGTGCTCCCGACAGGGGGCGCAATCAGCCCCAGCATTTT.

V is TRBV19 and J is TRBJ2-2; D might be TRBD1 (5 bases). Trimming pared 3 bases from V and 6 bases from J, leaving 11 bases between. CDR3 length: 14 residues. Germline V gene lookup returns CDR1 LNHDA and CDR2 SQIVND (reference sequence). The DNA for the CDR3 is TGTGCCAGTAGTATCTATTGGGGCGCCGGGGAGCTGTTTTTT. Its protein product is CASSIYWGAGELFF.

This clonotype was found many times. This sequence joins TRBV9 and TRBJ2-2; 8 bases are a match to TRBD1. After removal of 3 bases from V and 0 bases from J, the junction contained 1 base not matched to a gene. The CDR3 sequence is 15 residues long. Per germline, CDR1 SGDLS and CDR2 YYNGEE. The CDR3 here is CASSATGANTGELFF. The CDR3 region has the DNA TGTGCCAGCAGCGCGACAGGGGCGAACACCGGGGAGCTGTTTTTT.

This clonotype was seen many times. The gene calls are TRBV20-1 and TRBJ1-5; D ambiguous. Between the trimmed V and J ends, which lost 5 bases and 7 bases, there was a span of 21 bases. The CDR3 sequence is 15 residues long. Germline V gives CDR1 DFQATT, CDR2 SNEGSKA (reference sequence). CDR3 DNA sequence: TGCAGTGCTTCTACAGTGGTAGAGCACTACCAGCCCCAGCATTTT. Translating it yields CSASTVVEHYQPQHF.

Of note for this clonotype: A much larger clone sits a single nucleotide away, making a read error possible. The chain combines TRBV2 with TRBJ1-1; D uncertain. The CDR3 consists of 13 residues. CDR1 is SNHLY, CDR2 FYNNEI, per germline. CDR3 amino acids: CASSGNPNAEAFF. The CDR3 DNA follows: TGTGCCAGCAGTGGCAACCCGAACGCTGAAGCTTTCTTT.

This clonotype was seen repeatedly, ten times or more. CDR3 coding DNA: TGTGCCAGCAGTGACTACGAGCAGTACTTC. Its protein is CASSDYEQYF. The chain has TRBV6-5 and TRBJ2-7, with D hard to call. The CDR3 consists of 10 residues. Trimming shortened V by 5 bases and J by 3 bases, and 2 bases separated the two germline ends. The V gene's germline CDR1 is MNHEY and CDR2 SVGAGI.

This clonotype occurred many times. The rearrangement uses TRBV12-3 or TRBV12-4 and TRBJ1-1; the D is unclear. CDR3 length: 14 residues. Trimming left V 2 bases short and J 3 bases short, with 10 bases between. CDR3 amino acids: CASSLINRDTEAFF. CDR3 DNA sequence: TGTGCCAGCAGTTTAATTAATAGGGACACTGAAGCTTTCTTT.

This clonotype was seen many times. The chain is built from TRBV19 and TRBJ1-5, with D uncertain. Per germline, CDR1 LNHDA and CDR2 SQIVND (reference sequence). This CDR3 region has 14 residues. V lost 7 bases to trimming and J lost 0 bases, with 10 bases between them. In DNA form, the CDR3 reads TGTGCCAGTAAGAAGGGATATAGCAATCAGCCCCAGCATTTT. Translated: CASKKGYSNQPQHF.

This clonotype was picked up a small number of times. This chain uses TRBV28 with TRBJ1-5; no clear D. V lost 2 bases to trimming and J lost 6 bases, with 5 bases between them. The CDR3 runs 12 residues. Germline CDR1 and CDR2: MDHEN and SYDVKM. CDR3 protein: CASSLGIQPQHF. The CDR3 nucleotides read TGTGCCAGCAGTTTAGGTATTCAGCCCCAGCATTTT.